Here is one T cell receptor (beta chain) with its context. This clonotype was recorded a few times. No antigen is known for it. No much larger clonotype is one base removed from it; base qualities were not supplied. The entry originates in a study of human T cells and chemical hapten exposure (dated by TCRdb to 2020 to 2022). Regarding the study in general: Libraries were combined into a pool for sequencing, and differences in TCR yield between samples came mainly from small differences in library volumes within the pool. Peripheral blood TCR repertoire changes were tracked in vivo in alopecia patients during primary and secondary sensitization to the hapten diphenylcyclopropenone (DPC). Both TCR alpha and TCR beta chains were sequenced from each blood RNA sample. Beyond this particular receptor, the publication reports: After repeated subsampling, changes were observed in the strength of the expansion versus patch-test correlation and in the threshold at which the correlation became significant. DPC sensitization did not change the number of TCRs with a frequency above 1 in 1000, and there was no evidence of changes in global repertoire structure.

Taken from cysteine to phenylalanine, the CDR3 has 15 residues. CDR3 DNA is the only sequence kept; it has 45 bases, read in frame from the first base. The germline V gene gives CDR1 as ENHRY and CDR2 as SYGVKD. Trimming takes 3 bases from V and 2 bases from J, and the germline ends sit 14 bases apart. This sample's time point label indicates: healthy volunteer bleed at 2 weeks. Total RNA was isolated from unfractionated whole blood collected in Tempus Blood RNA tubes. Five or six healthy volunteers served as TCR sequencing controls and were bled at day 0, 2 weeks and 6 weeks. The library was prepared using RACE. Sequencing was performed on a NextSeq 500. Library preparation attached unique molecular identifiers to individual cDNA molecules for quantitative, reproducible TCR counting. The paper's data handling went like this. Samples had a median of roughly 98,000 TCRs, with a range from 23,224 to 690,600. The Decombinator software suite was used to annotate the V, J and CDR3 of the TCR reads. To make PS versus PT1 abundance plots, every sample was subsampled to the same number of TCRs (28,000). TCRs were defined as expanded if absent before sensitization and observed at least eight times at the 2-week time point. TCRdb itself trimmed the public reads at Q25 with fastp, ran MiXCR and retained productive beta chains. One record per CDR3 amino acid sequence lists the most common genes and DNA. TCRdb, not the original authors, processed these V and J calls. Present in this sample are about 45,000 distinct CDR3 sequences, about 4.8% of which were seen just once. The ten largest account for about 5.8% of the sample.

The chain uses TRBV10-3 and TRBJ2-7, with the D assignment possibly TRBD1 or TRBD2, given 5 matching bases for each. The receptor was isolated from a human donor in good health. Some clones in this sample may be carry-over from other donors' samples. What was sequenced was whole blood. At the DNA level, the sequence is TGTGCCATCAGTGAACGGGGACGGTTCCCCTACGAGCAGTACTTC. This gives the protein CAISERGRFPYEQYF.